The 15 T cell receptor beta chains given below trace back to one sample, sequenced in a study of shared clonotypes between healthy human individuals. Here immunoSEQ multiplex PCR was the method, and the copy in TCRdb shows in-frame clones only, minus some. The repertoire holds fewer than 550,000 clones, with 60% to 80% as singletons. Source material: PBMCs. The receptors derive from a woman aged 40 to 49 in good health. Some clones in this sample may be carry-over from other donors' samples.

The J gene is TRBJ2-2, the V gene TRBV30, with TRBD2 identical over 13 bases. CDR3 size: 18 residues. J gave up 4 bases and V 3 bases, and 11 bases lay outside the gene matches. Germline V gene sequence: CDR1 GTSNPN, CDR2 SVGIG (reference sequence). In nucleotides, the CDR3 is TGTGCCTGGAGGTCTACTAGCGGGAGGGTAGTGGCCACCGGGGAGCTGTTTTTT. This sequence encodes CAWRSTSGRVVATGELFF.

This chain connects TRBV7-2 to TRBJ2-7, with a tentative D call TRBD2 (6 bases). Trimming left V 5 bases short and J 6 bases short, with 11 bases between. CDR1 is SGHTA, CDR2 FQGNSA, per germline. This CDR3 is built from 12 residues. The CDR3 loop reads CASSLLAGEQYF. CDR3 DNA: TGTGCCAGCAGCCTACTAGCTGGCGAGCAGTACTTC.

The chain links TRBV15 to TRBJ2-1, with 8 bases aligning to TRBD2. The CDR3 has 15 amino acids. J was trimmed by 4 bases and V by 2 bases; bases with no gene match: 4. CDR1 is LNHNV and CDR2 is YYDKDF in the germline V gene (reference sequence). CDR3 sequence reads: CATSRRAGGYNEQFF. The CDR3 nucleotides are TGTGCCACCAGCAGAAGGGCGGGAGGTTACAATGAGCAGTTCTTC.

This clone was seen only a few times. The chain combines TRBV6-6 with TRBJ2-3; D is unresolved. Looked up from germline, CDR1 is MNHNY and CDR2 is SVGAGI (reference sequence). Trimming cost V 5 bases and J 5 bases, with 5 bases left between them. This CDR3 has 11 amino acids. This chain's CDR3 is CASSTKDTQYF. The CDR3 nucleotides are TGTGCCAGCAGTACTAAAGATACGCAGTATTTT.

This rearrangement joins TRBV12-2 to TRBJ1-1. TRBV12-2 is classified as a pseudogene. CDR3 size: 13 residues. The CDR3 loop reads CASRLAPNTEAFF. In DNA form, the CDR3 reads TGTGCAAGTCGCCTCGCCCCGAACACTGAAGCTTTCTTT.

This rearrangement joins TRBV4-1 to TRBJ2-7; TRBD1 aligns across 9 bases. CDR1 and CDR2 from the germline V gene are MGHRA and YSYEKL. The CDR3 consists of 17 residues. Trimming at V came to 0 bases and at J to 2 bases, leaving 8 bases not matched to a gene. The CDR3 DNA follows: TGCGCCAGCAGCCAAGAATTACAGGGGGCGGGGGCCTACGAGCAGTACTTC. Protein: CASSQELQGAGAYEQYF.

This clone was seen only a few times. The gene calls are TRBV5-1 and TRBJ2-2; D gene ambiguous. The V gene's germline CDR1 is SGHRS and CDR2 YFSETQ. The V gene lost 0 bases and the J gene lost 0 bases, with 3 bases spanning the gap. CDR3 size: 14 residues. As DNA, the CDR3 is TGCGCCAGCAGCTTGGCCGCGAACACCGGGGAGCTGTTTTTT. Translating it yields CASSLAANTGELFF.

V usage is TRBV4-1 and J usage is TRBJ1-2, with 8 bases identical to TRBD1. The CDR3 consists of 16 residues. Germline loops: CDR1 MGHRA, CDR2 YSYEKL. Trimming removed 2 bases from V and 3 bases from J; junction bases left unmatched: 8. The CDR3 loop is CASSQQDRARDYGYTF. The DNA of the CDR3 is TGCGCCAGCAGCCAACAGGACAGGGCCCGTGACTATGGCTACACCTTC.

The rearrangement joins TRBV28 to TRBJ1-5, with 8 bases aligning to TRBD1. Germline V gene sequence: CDR1 MDHEN, CDR2 SYDVKM. The CDR3 sequence is 14 residues long. V lost 6 bases and J lost 6; bases outside the gene matches: 7. CDR3 residues: CASSRGQGAQPQHF. The CDR3 DNA is TGTGCCAGCAGCCGAGGACAGGGCGCTCAGCCCCAGCATTTT.

This rearrangement joins TRBV7-9 to TRBJ2-7; maybe TRBD2 (6 bases). This CDR3 contains 15 residues. Trimming took 1 base from V and 3 from J, leaving 13 bases between them. The V gene's germline CDR1 is SEHNR and CDR2 FQNEAQ (reference sequence). The CDR3 DNA is TGTGCCAGCAGCTTAGTCGGAGGGGCAAACTACGAGCAGTACTTC. Its protein is CASSLVGGANYEQYF.

This chain links TRBV29-1 with TRBJ2-3; D may be TRBD2 (5 bases). From germline, CDR1 is SQVTM and CDR2 ANQGSEA. The V end was cut by 7 bases, the J end by 5 bases, with 10 bases between. This CDR3 is built from 11 residues. CDR3 region: CSAEAVDTQYF. The CDR3 DNA reads TGCAGCGCGGAGGCGGTAGATACGCAGTATTTT.

This clone was recorded at least ten times. This chain uses TRBV7-9 with TRBJ2-2; D is unclear. Between the trimmed V and J ends, which lost 0 bases and 3 bases, there was a span of 17 bases. The CDR3 has 18 residues. CDR1 is SEHNR and CDR2 is FQNEAQ in the germline V gene (reference sequence). The CDR3 nucleotides are TGTGCCAGCAGCTTAGCTTGGCCCCGGACCAGACACACCGGGGAGCTGTTTTTT. Translating gives CASSLAWPRTRHTGELFF. Full variable domain (remainder filled in from reference TRBV7-9 and TRBJ2-2): DTGVSQNPRHKITKRGQNVTFRCDPISEHNRLYWYRQTLGQGPEFLTYFQNEAQLEKSRLLSDRFSAERPKGSFSTLEIQRTEQGDSAMYLCASSLAWPRTRHTGELFFGEGSRLTVL.

This clone was observed many times. This rearrangement joins TRBV18 to TRBJ2-5; no firm D call. Per germline, CDR1 KGHSH and CDR2 LQKENI. The CDR3 consists of 13 residues. V dropped 1 base and J dropped 1 base, with 4 bases sitting between them. CDR3 nucleotides: TGTGCCAGCTCACCACGGGTCCAAGAGACCCAGTACTTC. Translated: CASSPRVQETQYF. Full variable domain (outside the CDR3, taken from reference TRBV18 and TRBJ2-5): NAGVMQNPRHLVRRRGQEARLRCSPMKGHSHVYWYRQLPEEGLKFMVYLQKENIIDESGMPKERFSAEFPKEGPSILRIQQVVRGDSAAYFCASSPRVQETQYFGPGTRLLVL.

The chain has TRBV6-5 and TRBJ2-1; D remains unclear. The V end was cut by 2 bases, the J end by 9 bases, with 11 bases between. CDR3 length: 13 amino acids. The V gene's germline CDR1 is MNHEY and CDR2 SVGAGI. In DNA form, the CDR3 reads TGTGCCAGCAGTTACGGCCCTTTTAGTGAGCAGTTCTTC. It translates to CASSYGPFSEQFF.

J is TRBJ1-5 and V is TRBV28; D is undetermined. The CDR3 extends over 14 amino acids. V lost 6 bases and J 2 bases, leaving 11 bases between the germline ends. Germline V CDR1 and CDR2: MDHEN, SYDVKM. CDR3 sequence: CASRTPGGNQPQHF. The CDR3 DNA follows: TGTGCCAGCAGGACACCCGGGGGCAATCAGCCCCAGCATTTT.